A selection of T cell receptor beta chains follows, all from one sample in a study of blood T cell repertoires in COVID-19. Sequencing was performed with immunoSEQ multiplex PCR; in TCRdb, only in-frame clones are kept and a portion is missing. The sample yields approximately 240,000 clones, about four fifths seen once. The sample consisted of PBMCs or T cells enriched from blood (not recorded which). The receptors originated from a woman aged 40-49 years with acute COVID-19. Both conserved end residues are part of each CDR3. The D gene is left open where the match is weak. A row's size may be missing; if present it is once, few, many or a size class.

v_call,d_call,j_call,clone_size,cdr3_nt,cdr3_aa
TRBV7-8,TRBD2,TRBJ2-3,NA,TGTGCCAGCAGCTCGCCGGGGGGGGTCACAGATACGCAGTATTTT,CASSSPGGVTDTQYF
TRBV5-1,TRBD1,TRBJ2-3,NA,TGCGCCAGCAGCATTGACCCCGGACAGGGGGCAGATACGCAGTATTTT,CASSIDPGQGADTQYF
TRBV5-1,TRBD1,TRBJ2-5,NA,TGCGCCAGCAGCTTGGATGGGACAGGGGGAGAGACCCAGTACTTC,CASSLDGTGGETQYF
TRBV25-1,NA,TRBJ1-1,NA,TGTGCCAGCAGTGAATATCAGAACACTGAAGCTTTCTTT,CASSEYQNTEAFF
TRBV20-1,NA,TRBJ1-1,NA,TGCAGTGCCCCCGGACACCTTGAAGCTTTCTTT,CSAPGHLEAFF
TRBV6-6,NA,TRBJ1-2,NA,TGTGCCAGCAGCCTACCCCAGGGGGGCTACACCTTC,CASSLPQGGYTF
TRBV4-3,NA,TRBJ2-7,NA,TGCGCCAGCAGCCAAGATTTGACGAGGAGCTCCTACGAGCAGTACTTC,CASSQDLTRSSYEQYF
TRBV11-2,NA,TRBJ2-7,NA,TGTGCCAGCAGCTTAGGTCTCTTTAAGAGCTCCTACGAGCAGTACTTC,CASSLGLFKSSYEQYF
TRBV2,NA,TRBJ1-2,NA,TGTGCCAGCAGGGCCCCCGACAGCACTAACTATGGCTACACCTTC,CASRAPDSTNYGYTF
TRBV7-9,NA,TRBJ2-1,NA,TGTGCCAGCAGCTGTCACAGGGCCTACAATGAGCAGTTCTTC,CASSCHRAYNEQFF
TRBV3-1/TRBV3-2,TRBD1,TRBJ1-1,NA,TGTGCCAGCAGCCAGGGGGGACAGGGTTTGGAAGCTTTCTTT,CASSQGGQGLEAFF
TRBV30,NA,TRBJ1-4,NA,TGTGCCTGGGCGGAGAATGAAAAACTGTTTTTT,CAWAENEKLFF
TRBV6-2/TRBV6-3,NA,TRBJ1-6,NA,TGTGCCAGCAGTTACTCAAGGGGCAATTCACCCCTCCACTTT,CASSYSRGNSPLHF
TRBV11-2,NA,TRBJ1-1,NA,TGTGCCAGCAGCCCTTCGCGAGGTACTGAAGCTTTCTTT,CASSPSRGTEAFF
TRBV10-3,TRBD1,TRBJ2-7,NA,TGTGCCATCAGTGAGTCTAGTAGGACAGGGGGCTACGAGCAGTACTTC,CAISESSRTGGYEQYF
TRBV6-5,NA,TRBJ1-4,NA,TGTGCCAGCAGTAGAAGGACAGCAAATGAAAAACTGTTTTTT,CASSRRTANEKLFF
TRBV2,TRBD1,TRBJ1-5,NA,TGTGCCAGCACCCTCGGGCAGGGGGCGGGACAGCCCCAGCATTTT,CASTLGQGAGQPQHF
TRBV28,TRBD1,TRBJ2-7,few,TGTGCCAGCAGCCAAGGGGGACAGATGTACGAGCAGTACTTC,CASSQGGQMYEQYF
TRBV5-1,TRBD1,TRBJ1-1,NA,TGCGCCAGCAGCTTGGTACAGGGGGGCACTGAAGCTTTCTTT,CASSLVQGGTEAFF
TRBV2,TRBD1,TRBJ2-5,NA,TGTGCCAGCAGAAGCGTGGACAGGGCAGAGACCCAGTACTTC,CASRSVDRAETQYF
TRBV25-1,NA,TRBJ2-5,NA,TGTGCCAGTAGCCTAGGAATCGCCCAGTACTTC,CASSLGIAQYF
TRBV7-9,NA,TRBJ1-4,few,TGTGCCAGCAGCTTAGACAGTCTTACTAATGAAAAACTGTTTTTT,CASSLDSLTNEKLFF
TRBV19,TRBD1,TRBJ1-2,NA,TGTGCCAGTAGTCGCCTTGTCCCGGGACAGAGGAATCGTGGCTACACCTTC,CASSRLVPGQRNRGYTF
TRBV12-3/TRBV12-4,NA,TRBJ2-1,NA,TGTGCCAGCAGTTTTGGACAAGACAATGAGCAGTTCTTC,CASSFGQDNEQFF
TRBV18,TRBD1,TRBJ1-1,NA,TGTGCCAGCTCACCAGGGACAGGGGGCTACACTGAAGCTTTCTTT,CASSPGTGGYTEAFF
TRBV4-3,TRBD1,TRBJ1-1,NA,TGCGCCAGCAGCCAAGGGGACAGGGTCACTGAAGCTTTCTTT,CASSQGDRVTEAFF
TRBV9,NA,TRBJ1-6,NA,TGTGCCAGCAGCGTGACGGGTTATAATTCACCCCTCCACTTT,CASSVTGYNSPLHF
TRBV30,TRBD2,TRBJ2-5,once,TGTGCCTGGAGCGATGCTAGCGGGGGGGCCCAAGAGACCCAGTACTTC,CAWSDASGGAQETQYF
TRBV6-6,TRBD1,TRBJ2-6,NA,TGTGCCAGCAGTAGCGGGACAGGGCGCTCCAAAACTTTC,CASSSGTGRSKTF
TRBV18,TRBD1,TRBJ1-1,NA,TGTGCCAGCTCCCCCGGGGCGACAGGGCACCTTGAAGCTTTCTTT,CASSPGATGHLEAFF
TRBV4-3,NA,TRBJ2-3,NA,TGCGCCAGCAGCCAAGGGGGCAGCATGGCGCAGTATTTT,CASSQGGSMAQYF
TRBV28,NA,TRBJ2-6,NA,TGTGCCAGCCTGCGTGGTGGGGCCAACGTCCTGACTTTC,CASLRGGANVLTF
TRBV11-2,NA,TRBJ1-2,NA,TGTGCCAGCAGTCGGGGGGGGCGACTAGAGGGCTACACCTTC,CASSRGGRLEGYTF
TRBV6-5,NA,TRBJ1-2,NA,TGTGCCAGCGGGGAACAGGGAGCCTATGGCTACACCTTC,CASGEQGAYGYTF
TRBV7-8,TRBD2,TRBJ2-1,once,TGTGCCAGCAGCCTGACTAGCGGACAATACAATGAGCAGTTCTTC,CASSLTSGQYNEQFF
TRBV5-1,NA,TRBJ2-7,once,TGCGCCAGCAGCCACTCGCAGGGGATGGGAAACGAGCAGTACTTC,CASSHSQGMGNEQYF
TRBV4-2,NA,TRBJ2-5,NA,TGTGCCAGCAGCCAAGCAAGGAGGAGGGGGGGCTCGGAGACCCAGTACTTC,CASSQARRRGGSETQYF
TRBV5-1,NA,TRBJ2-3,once,TGCGCCAGCAGCTTCTCTAGCCCAGATACGCAGTATTTT,CASSFSSPDTQYF
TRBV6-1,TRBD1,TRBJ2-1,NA,TGTGCCAGCAGTGAAGAGCCGGGACAGGGGAGGCAGTTCTTC,CASSEEPGQGRQFF
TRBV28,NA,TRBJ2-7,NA,TGTGCCAGCAGTTTAGGTGTGACAGGACTCTCCTACGAGCAGTACTTC,CASSLGVTGLSYEQYF
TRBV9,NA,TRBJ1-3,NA,TGTGCCAGCAGCGCCGGGGGGTCGGGACTCCTAGGAAACACCATATATTTT,CASSAGGSGLLGNTIYF
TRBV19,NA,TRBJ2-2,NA,TGTGCCAGTAGTATGGCGGTGAACACCGGGGAGCTGTTTTTT,CASSMAVNTGELFF
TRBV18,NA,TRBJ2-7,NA,TGTGCCAGCTCACCAGGCCAGCCTTCGCAGGGTTACGAGCAGTACTTC,CASSPGQPSQGYEQYF
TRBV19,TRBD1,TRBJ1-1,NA,TGTGCCAGTAGTAGGGAACAGGGGGCTGAGACTGAAGCTTTCTTT,CASSREQGAETEAFF